The 17 T cell receptor beta chains given below trace back to one sample, sequenced in a study of regulatory T cells in long-lasting Graves disease. The TCR beta library used iRepertoire HTBI primers with Arm-PCR amplification of CDR3. Each CDR3 protein gets one entry after TCRdb re-called the multiplex PCR reads with MiXCR. The sample includes fewer than 450,000 distinct CDR3 sequences, around a quarter of them seen just once. The time point denotes: persistent/refractory GD, antithyroid drugs over 5 years with positive TRAb. Isolated PBMC RNA provided the starting material for the TCR library. The source was peripheral blood mononuclear cells (PBMCs), collected when the disease was refractory, from a patient treated with antithyroid drugs. The source is a female donor with Graves disease.

This clonotype was seen a handful of times. The chain links TRBV5-8 to TRBJ2-5; possible D gene TRBD1, 5 bases. Germline CDR1 and CDR2: SGHTS and YDEGEE. There are 15 residues in the CDR3. V lost 4 bases and J 2 bases, leaving 15 bases between the germline ends. The CDR3 sequence is CASSSRAWVQETQYF. The DNA for the CDR3 is TGTGCCAGCAGCAGCAGGGCCTGGGTACAAGAGACCCAGTACTTC.

This clonotype occurred once. The J gene is TRBJ2-2, the V gene TRBV2; D gene uncertain. The CDR3 is made up of 17 amino acids. V was trimmed by 10 bases and J by 2 bases, leaving 23 bases between them. Germline loops: CDR1 SNHLY, CDR2 FYNNEI. Here the CDR3 reads CATGDLKGQFNTGELFF. CDR3 sequence (DNA): TGTGCCACCGGTGATTTGAAGGGCCAGTTTAACACCGGGGAGCTGTTTTTT.

This clonotype came up many times. V and J are TRBV5-1 and TRBJ1-2; the D is unclear. V lost 0 bases and J lost 10, with 16 bases in between. There are 14 residues in the CDR3. Germline lookup yields CDR1 SGHRS and CDR2 YFSETQ. As DNA, the CDR3 is TGCGCCAGCAGCTTGGACAGATTTCAACAAGACTACACCTTC. Protein product: CASSLDRFQQDYTF.

In its sample, this clonotype was seen a few times. The genes are TRBV27 and TRBJ2-7; D not resolved. Trimming took off 2 bases at V and 3 bases at J, with 8 bases between the two ends. CDR1 is MNHEY, CDR2 SMNVEV, per germline (reference sequence). The CDR3 totals 13 residues. DNA for the CDR3: TGTGCCAGCAGTTTAAGTAGGTTCTACGAGCAGTACTTC. This codes for CASSLSRFYEQYF.

This clonotype was counted at least ten times. This sequence joins TRBV9 and TRBJ1-1; TRBD1 might be the D (5 bases). The CDR3 runs 15 residues. Between the trimmed V and J ends, which lost 2 bases and 0 bases, there was a span of 11 bases. From germline, CDR1 is SGDLS and CDR2 YYNGEE. The CDR3 protein is CASSVGGTMNTEAFF. The CDR3 DNA is TGTGCCAGCAGCGTTGGAGGGACCATGAACACTGAAGCTTTCTTT.

This clonotype was seen repeatedly, ten times or more. The chain links TRBV2 to TRBJ2-5, with TRBD2 matching over 8 bases. The CDR3 runs to 17 residues. Germline values: CDR1 SNHLY, CDR2 FYNNEI. Trimming at V came to 2 bases and at J to 0 bases, leaving 8 bases not matched to a gene. The CDR3: CASSERVAGGHQETQYF. DNA for the CDR3: TGTGCCAGCAGTGAAAGAGTGGCGGGGGGACACCAAGAGACCCAGTACTTC.

This clonotype was observed many times. V and J are TRBV5-1 and TRBJ1-1; a weak D match, TRBD1 (6 bases). This CDR3 is 14 amino acids long. Germline V gene data show CDR1 as SGHRS and CDR2 as YFSETQ. V was cut by 4 bases and J by 1 base, with 11 bases left in between. The CDR3 loop is CASSLRTANTEAFF. CDR3 sequence (DNA): TGCGCCAGCAGCCTACGGACAGCGAACACTGAAGCTTTCTTT.

This clonotype turned up a few times. The chain combines TRBV9 with TRBJ2-5; 7 positions match TRBD2. Germline loops: CDR1 SGDLS, CDR2 YYNGEE. V was clipped by 3 bases and J by 5 bases; unmatched bases: 10. There are 15 residues in the CDR3. The CDR3 DNA reads as TGTGCCAGCAGCGCCCCCCGCGGGAGCGGGGAGACCCAGTACTTC. Amino acids: CASSAPRGSGETQYF.

Here the CDR3 reads CASSLGLSEQFF. The DNA for the CDR3 is TGTGCCAGCAGCTTAGGCCTGAGTGAGCAGTTCTTC. The chain uses TRBV7-9 and TRBJ2-1; D not certain. Germline V gene sequence: CDR1 SEHNR, CDR2 FQNEAQ (reference sequence). V was pared by 1 base and J by 9 bases, with 7 bases between. The CDR3 has 12 residues. The full variable domain, with the rest looked up from reference TRBV7-9 and TRBJ2-1, is DTGVSQNPRHKITKRGQNVTFRCDPISEHNRLYWYRQTLGQGPEFLTYFQNEAQLEKSRLLSDRFSAERPKGSFSTLEIQRTEQGDSAMYLCASSLGLSEQFFGPGTRLTVL.

There are a few counts of this clonotype. The gene calls are TRBV27 and TRBJ2-2; TRBD2 agrees at 8 bases. The CDR3 sequence is 15 residues long. CDR1 and CDR2 from the germline V gene are MNHEY and SMNVEV (reference sequence). The trim removed 5 bases at V and 7 bases at J, leaving 9 bases unmatched. The CDR3 reads CASSRAGEGFGELFF. The CDR3, as DNA: TGTGCCAGCAGTCGAGCGGGAGAGGGGTTCGGGGAGCTGTTTTTT.

There are many counts of this clonotype. The chain combines TRBV28 with TRBJ2-2, with D hard to call. Germline V gives CDR1 MDHEN, CDR2 SYDVKM. The ends were cut back, 3 bases at V and 7 bases at J, with 15 bases in the middle. This CDR3 has 15 residues. CDR3 residues: CASSFHSLTSGELFF. In nucleotides, the CDR3 is TGTGCCAGCAGTTTTCACAGTCTGACGAGCGGGGAGCTGTTTTTT.

There are a few counts of this clonotype. This chain links TRBV20-1 with TRBJ1-1; D might be TRBD1 (6 bases). V lost 1 base and J lost 1, with 16 bases in between. The CDR3 is 16 amino acids. Germline CDR1 is DFQATT and CDR2 is SNEGSKA (reference sequence). The CDR3 bases are TGCAGTGCTAGAGCCTGGGCGGGACAAAGGAACACTGAAGCTTTCTTT. Its protein product is CSARAWAGQRNTEAFF.

This chain connects TRBV7-8 to TRBJ2-2; D is undetermined. V lost 6 bases and J lost 4, with 12 bases in between. CDR1 is SGHVS and CDR2 is FQNEAQ in the germline V gene. The CDR3 runs 14 residues. The CDR3 is CASRETGATGELFF. The CDR3 DNA reads TGTGCCAGCAGAGAGACGGGCGCCACCGGGGAGCTGTTTTTT. The complete variable domain, with remaining parts taken from reference TRBV7-8 and TRBJ2-2, reads GAGVSQSPRYKVAKRGQDVALRCDPISGHVSLFWYQQALGQGPEFLTYFQNEAQLDKSGLPSDRFFAERPEGSVSTLKIQRTQQEDSAVYLCASRETGATGELFFGEGSRLTVL.

This sequence joins TRBV7-2 and TRBJ2-4; 8 bases fit TRBD2. V lost 2 bases and J lost 1; bases outside the gene matches: 4. There are 16 residues in the CDR3. Germline V CDR1 and CDR2: SGHTA, FQGNSA. The CDR3, as DNA: TGTGCCAGCAGCTTAACGGGGGGGTCCGCCAAAAACATTCAGTACTTC. Protein product: CASSLTGGSAKNIQYF.

This clonotype was counted only a few times. This chain links TRBV13 with TRBJ1-1; TRBD1 might be the D (6 bases). The CDR3 covers 13 residues. Germline lookup yields CDR1 PRHDT and CDR2 FYEKMQ (reference sequence). Between the trimmed V and J ends, which lost 2 bases and 4 bases, there was a span of 8 bases. The CDR3 loop reads CASSLYRATEAFF. In nucleotides, the CDR3 is TGTGCCAGCAGCTTATACAGGGCCACTGAAGCTTTCTTT.

The chain carries TRBV2 and TRBJ1-1; D is perhaps TRBD1 (6 bases). From germline, CDR1 is SNHLY and CDR2 FYNNEI. Between the trimmed V and J ends, which lost 4 bases and 8 bases, there was a span of 14 bases. This CDR3 region has 13 residues. Here the CDR3 reads CASSAGPGAEAFF. The CDR3 coding sequence is TGTGCCAGCAGTGCTGGTCCGGGGGCAGAAGCTTTCTTT.

The rearrangement links TRBV28 to TRBJ2-1; TRBD2 agrees at 8 bases. J was trimmed by 3 bases and V by 6 bases; bases with no gene match: 10. The CDR3 consists of 16 residues. Germline CDR1 is MDHEN and CDR2 is SYDVKM. This CDR3 is CASRRTPGLDYNEQFF. The CDR3 DNA reads TGTGCCAGCAGACGAACACCGGGACTAGACTACAATGAGCAGTTCTTC.